At least ten counts were recorded for the clone carrying this TCR beta chain. What it binds is unknown. The cDNA was generated by 5'RACE with 10-nucleotide random UMIs. Sequencing runs each generated in excess of 160 million TCR-beta sequences derived from 15-18 subjects. TCRdb reprocessed the 5' RACE reads via MiXCR and lists one record per CDR3 protein. Here the sample spans some 50,000 distinct CDR3 sequences, under 2% being singletons. These data are taken from a study of neurological immune-mediated disorders. Study details: The roughly 34 multiple sclerosis patients comprised approximately 30 relapsing-remitting and 3 secondary progressive cases. Study-level results: HTLV-1-associated myelopathy led in TCR clonal expansion, while multiple sclerosis ranked lowest, below healthy controls.

The CDR3 is 16 residues long. The junction had 15 bases not matched to a gene; V was cut back by 0 bases and J by 8 bases. Germline CDR1 is DFQATT and CDR2 is SNEGSKA (reference sequence). The sample taken for sequencing was PBMCs. This clonotype originated in a woman in her thirties or forties with multiple sclerosis. The V call is TRBV20-1, the J call TRBJ1-2, with 7 nucleotides matching TRBD1. The CDR3 coding sequence is TGCAGTGCTAGAGACCCCGGGAGGACAGGAGAAGGGGGCTACACCTTC. This gives the protein CSARDPGRTGEGGYTF.